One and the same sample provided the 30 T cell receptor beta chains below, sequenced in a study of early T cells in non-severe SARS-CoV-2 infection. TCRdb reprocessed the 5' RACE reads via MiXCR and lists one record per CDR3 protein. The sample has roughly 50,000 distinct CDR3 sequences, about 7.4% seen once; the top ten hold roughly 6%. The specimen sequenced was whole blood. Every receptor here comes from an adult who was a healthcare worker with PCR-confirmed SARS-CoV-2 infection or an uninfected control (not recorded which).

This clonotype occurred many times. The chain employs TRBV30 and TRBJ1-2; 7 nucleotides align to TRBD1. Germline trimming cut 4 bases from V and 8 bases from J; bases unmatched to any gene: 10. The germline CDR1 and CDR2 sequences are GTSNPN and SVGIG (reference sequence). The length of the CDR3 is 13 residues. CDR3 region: CAWTPGGSRGYTF. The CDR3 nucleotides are TGTGCCTGGACCCCAGGGGGGTCAAGGGGCTACACCTTC.

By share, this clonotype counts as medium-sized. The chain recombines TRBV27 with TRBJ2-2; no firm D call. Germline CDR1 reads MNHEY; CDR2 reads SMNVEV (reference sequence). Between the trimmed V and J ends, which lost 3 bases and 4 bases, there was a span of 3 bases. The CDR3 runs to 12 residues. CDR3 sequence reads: CASSLGTGELFF. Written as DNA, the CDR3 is TGTGCCAGCAGTTTGGGCACCGGGGAGCTGTTTTTT.

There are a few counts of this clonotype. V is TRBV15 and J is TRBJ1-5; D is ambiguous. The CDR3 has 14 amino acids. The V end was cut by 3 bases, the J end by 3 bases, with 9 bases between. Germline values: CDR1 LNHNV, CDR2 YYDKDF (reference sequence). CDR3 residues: CATSSRNPNQPQHF. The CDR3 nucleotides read TGTGCCACCAGCAGCAGGAACCCCAATCAGCCCCAGCATTTT.

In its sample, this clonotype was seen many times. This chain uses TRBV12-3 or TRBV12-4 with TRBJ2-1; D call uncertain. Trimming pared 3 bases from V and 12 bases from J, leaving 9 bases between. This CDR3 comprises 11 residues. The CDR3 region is CASSFGTAQFF. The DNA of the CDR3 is TGTGCCAGCAGTTTCGGAACTGCGCAGTTCTTC.

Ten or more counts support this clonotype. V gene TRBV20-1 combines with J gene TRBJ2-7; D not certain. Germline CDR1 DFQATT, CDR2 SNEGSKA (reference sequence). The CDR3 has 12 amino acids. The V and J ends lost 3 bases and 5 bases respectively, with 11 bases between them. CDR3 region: CSASEDLHEQYF. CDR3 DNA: TGCAGTGCTAGTGAAGATCTCCACGAGCAGTACTTC.

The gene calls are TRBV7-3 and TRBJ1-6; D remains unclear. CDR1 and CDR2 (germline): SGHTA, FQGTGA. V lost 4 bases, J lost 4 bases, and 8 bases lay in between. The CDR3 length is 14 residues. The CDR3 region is CASSSDTYNSPLHF. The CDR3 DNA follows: TGTGCCAGCAGCTCTGACACGTATAATTCACCCCTCCACTTT.

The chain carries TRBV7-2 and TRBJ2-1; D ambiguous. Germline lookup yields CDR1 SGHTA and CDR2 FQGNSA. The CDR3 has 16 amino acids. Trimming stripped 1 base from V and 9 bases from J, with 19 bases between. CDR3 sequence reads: CASSLGSVLTNSEQFF. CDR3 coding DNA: TGTGCCAGCAGCTTAGGTTCGGTACTGACGAACAGTGAGCAGTTCTTC.

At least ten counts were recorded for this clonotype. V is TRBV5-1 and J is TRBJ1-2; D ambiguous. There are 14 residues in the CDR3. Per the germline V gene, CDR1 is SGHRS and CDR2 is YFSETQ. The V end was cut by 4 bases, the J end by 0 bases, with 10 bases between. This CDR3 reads CASSLMGANYGYTF. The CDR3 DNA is TGCGCCAGCAGCCTAATGGGCGCTAACTATGGCTACACCTTC.

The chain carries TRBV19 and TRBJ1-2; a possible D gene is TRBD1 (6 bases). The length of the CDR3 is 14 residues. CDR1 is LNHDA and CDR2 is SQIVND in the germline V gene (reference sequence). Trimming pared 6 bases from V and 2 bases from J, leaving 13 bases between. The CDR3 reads CASSRTDKNYGYTF. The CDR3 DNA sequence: TGTGCCAGTAGCAGGACAGACAAAAACTATGGCTACACCTTC.

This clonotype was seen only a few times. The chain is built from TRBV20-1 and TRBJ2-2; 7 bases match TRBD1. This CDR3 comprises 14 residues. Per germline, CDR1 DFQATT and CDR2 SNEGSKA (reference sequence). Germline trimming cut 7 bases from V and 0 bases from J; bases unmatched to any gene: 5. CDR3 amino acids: CSVPGQPNTGELFF. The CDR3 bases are TGCAGTGTACCGGGACAGCCGAACACCGGGGAGCTGTTTTTT.

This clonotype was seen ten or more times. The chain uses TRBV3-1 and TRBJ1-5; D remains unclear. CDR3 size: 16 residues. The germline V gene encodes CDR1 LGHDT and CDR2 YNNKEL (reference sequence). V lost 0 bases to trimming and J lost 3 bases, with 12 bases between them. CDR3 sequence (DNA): TGTGCCAGCAGCCAAGACGGCGGATTTGCCAATCAGCCCCAGCATTTT. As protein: CASSQDGGFANQPQHF. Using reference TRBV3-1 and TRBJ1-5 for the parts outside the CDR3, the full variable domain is DTAVSQTPKYLVTQMGNDKSIKCEQNLGHDTMYWYKQDSKKFLKIMFSYNNKELIINETVPNRFSPKSPDKAHLNLHINSLELGDSAVYFCASSQDGGFANQPQHFGDGTRLSIL.

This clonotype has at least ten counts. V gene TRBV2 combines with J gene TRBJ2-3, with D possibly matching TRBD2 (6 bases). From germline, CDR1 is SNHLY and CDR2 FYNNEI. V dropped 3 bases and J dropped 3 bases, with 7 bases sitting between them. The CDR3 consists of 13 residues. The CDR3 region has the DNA TGTGCCAGCAGTGAGGCGGGGACAGATACGCAGTATTTT. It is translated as CASSEAGTDTQYF.

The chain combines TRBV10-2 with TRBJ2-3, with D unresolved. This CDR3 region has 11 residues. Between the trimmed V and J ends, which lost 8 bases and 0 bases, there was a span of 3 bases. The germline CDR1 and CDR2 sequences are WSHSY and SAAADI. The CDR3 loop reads CASLSTDTQYF. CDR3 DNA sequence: TGCGCCAGCCTTAGCACAGATACGCAGTATTTT.

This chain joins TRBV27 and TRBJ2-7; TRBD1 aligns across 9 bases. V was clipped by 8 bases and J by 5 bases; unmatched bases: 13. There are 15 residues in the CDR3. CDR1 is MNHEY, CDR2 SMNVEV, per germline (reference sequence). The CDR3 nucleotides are TGTGCCAGCGCCACAGGACAGGGGTGGTGGAACGAGCAGTACTTC. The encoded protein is CASATGQGWWNEQYF.

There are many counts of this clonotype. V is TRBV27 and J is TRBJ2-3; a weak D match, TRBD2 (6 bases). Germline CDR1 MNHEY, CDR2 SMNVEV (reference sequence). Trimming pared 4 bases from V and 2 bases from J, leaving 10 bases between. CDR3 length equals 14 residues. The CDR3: CASSSTSYTDTQYF. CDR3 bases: TGTGCCAGCAGTTCCACTAGCTACACAGATACGCAGTATTTT.

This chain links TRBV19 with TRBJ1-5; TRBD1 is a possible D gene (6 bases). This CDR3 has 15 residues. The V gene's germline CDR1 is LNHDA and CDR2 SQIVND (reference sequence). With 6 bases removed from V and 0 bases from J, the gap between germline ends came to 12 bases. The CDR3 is CASRWTADSNQPQHF. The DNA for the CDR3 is TGTGCCAGTAGGTGGACAGCCGATAGCAATCAGCCCCAGCATTTT. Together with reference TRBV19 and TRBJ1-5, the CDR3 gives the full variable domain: DGGITQSPKYLFRKEGQNVTLSCEQNLNHDAMYWYRQDPGQGLRLIYYSQIVNDFQKGDIAEGYSVSREKKESFPLTVTSAQKNPTAFYLCASRWTADSNQPQHFGDGTRLSIL.

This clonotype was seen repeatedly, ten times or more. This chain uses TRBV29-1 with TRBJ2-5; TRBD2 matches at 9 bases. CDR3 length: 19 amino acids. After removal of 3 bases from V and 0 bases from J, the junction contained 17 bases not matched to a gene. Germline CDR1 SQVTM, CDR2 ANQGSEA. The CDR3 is CSVERFFVLAGTYQETQYF. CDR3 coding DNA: TGCAGCGTTGAGAGATTTTTTGTCCTAGCGGGGACATACCAAGAGACCCAGTACTTC.

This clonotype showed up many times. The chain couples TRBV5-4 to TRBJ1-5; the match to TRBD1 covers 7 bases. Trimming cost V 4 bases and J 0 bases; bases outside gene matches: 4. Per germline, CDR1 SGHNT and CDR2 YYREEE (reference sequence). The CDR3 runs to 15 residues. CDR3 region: CASSPGTDSNQPQHF. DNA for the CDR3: TGTGCCAGCAGCCCCGGGACAGATAGCAATCAGCCCCAGCATTTT.

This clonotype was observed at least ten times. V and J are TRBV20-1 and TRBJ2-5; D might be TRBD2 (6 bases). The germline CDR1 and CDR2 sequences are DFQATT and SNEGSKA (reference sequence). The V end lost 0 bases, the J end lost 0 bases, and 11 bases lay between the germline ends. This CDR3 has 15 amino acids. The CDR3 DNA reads TGCAGTGCTAGAGATCGGAGGGGTTACCAAGAGACCCAGTACTTC. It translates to CSARDRRGYQETQYF.

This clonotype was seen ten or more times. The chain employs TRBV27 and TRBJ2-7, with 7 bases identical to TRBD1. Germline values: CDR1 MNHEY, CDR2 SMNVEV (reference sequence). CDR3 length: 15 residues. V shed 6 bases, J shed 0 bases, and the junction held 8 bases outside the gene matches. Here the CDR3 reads CASSSGTEISYEQYF. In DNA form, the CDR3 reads TGTGCCAGCAGCTCCGGGACAGAGATCTCCTACGAGCAGTACTTC.

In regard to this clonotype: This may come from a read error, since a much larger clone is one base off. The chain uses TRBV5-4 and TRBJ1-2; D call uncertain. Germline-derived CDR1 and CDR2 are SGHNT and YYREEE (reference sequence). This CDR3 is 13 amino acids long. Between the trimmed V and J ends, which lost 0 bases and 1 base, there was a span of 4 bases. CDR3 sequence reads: CASSLAVNYGYTF. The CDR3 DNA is TGTGCCAGCAGCTTGGCAGTTAACTATGGCTACACCTTC.

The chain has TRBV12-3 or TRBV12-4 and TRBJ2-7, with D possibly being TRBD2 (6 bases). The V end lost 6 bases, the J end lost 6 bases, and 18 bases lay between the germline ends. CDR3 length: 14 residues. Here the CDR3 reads CASRGAGPTGEQYF. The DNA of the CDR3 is TGTGCCAGCAGGGGAGCGGGTCCCACAGGCGAGCAGTACTTC.

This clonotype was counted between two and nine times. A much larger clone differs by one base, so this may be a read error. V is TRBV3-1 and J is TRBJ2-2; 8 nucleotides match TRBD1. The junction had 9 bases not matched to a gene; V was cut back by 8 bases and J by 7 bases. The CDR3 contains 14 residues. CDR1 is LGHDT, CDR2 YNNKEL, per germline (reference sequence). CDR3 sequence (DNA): TGTGCCAGCGAAAACAGGGGGTACATCGGGGAGCTGTTTTTT. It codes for CASENRGYIGELFF.

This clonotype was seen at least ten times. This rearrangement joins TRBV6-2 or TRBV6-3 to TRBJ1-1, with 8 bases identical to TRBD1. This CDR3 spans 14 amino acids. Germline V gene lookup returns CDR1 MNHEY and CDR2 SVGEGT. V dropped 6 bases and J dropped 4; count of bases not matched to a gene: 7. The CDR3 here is CASSLGQGATEAFF. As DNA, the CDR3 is TGTGCCAGCAGCCTCGGACAGGGCGCCACTGAAGCTTTCTTT.

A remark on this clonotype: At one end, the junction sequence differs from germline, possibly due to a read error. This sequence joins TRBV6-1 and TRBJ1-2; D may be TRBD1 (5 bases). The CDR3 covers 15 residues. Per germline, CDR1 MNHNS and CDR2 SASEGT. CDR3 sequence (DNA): TGTACCAGCAGTGAAAGTATACAGGATAACTATGGCTACACCTTC. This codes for CTSSESIQDNYGYTF.

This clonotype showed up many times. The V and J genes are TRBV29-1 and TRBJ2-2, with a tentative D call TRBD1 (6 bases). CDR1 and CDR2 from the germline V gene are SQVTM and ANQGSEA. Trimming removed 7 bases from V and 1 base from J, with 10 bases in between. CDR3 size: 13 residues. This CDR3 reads CSGSGQNTGELFF. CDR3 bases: TGCAGCGGGTCGGGACAGAACACCGGGGAGCTGTTTTTT.

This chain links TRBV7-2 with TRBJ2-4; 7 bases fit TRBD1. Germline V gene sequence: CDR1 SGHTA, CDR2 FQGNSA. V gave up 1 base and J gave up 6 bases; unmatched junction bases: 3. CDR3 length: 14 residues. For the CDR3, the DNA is TGTGCCAGCAGCTTAGGGGCAGGGGGAAACATTCAGTACTTC. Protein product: CASSLGAGGNIQYF.

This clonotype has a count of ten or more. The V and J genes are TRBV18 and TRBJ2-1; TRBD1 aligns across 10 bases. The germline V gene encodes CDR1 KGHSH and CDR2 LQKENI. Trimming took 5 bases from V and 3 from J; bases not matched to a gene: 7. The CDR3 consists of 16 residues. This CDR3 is CASSKTGTGDYNEQFF. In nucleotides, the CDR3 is TGTGCCAGCTCAAAGACCGGGACAGGGGACTACAATGAGCAGTTCTTC. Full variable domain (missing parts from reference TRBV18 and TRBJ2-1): NAGVMQNPRHLVRRRGQEARLRCSPMKGHSHVYWYRQLPEEGLKFMVYLQKENIIDESGMPKERFSAEFPKEGPSILRIQQVVRGDSAAYFCASSKTGTGDYNEQFFGPGTRLTVL.

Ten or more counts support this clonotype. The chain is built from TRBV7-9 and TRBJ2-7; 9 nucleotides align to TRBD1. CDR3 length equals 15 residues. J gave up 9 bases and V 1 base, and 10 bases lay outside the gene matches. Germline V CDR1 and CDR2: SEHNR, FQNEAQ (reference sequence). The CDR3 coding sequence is TGTGCCAGCAGCTTAGGGGACAGGGATTTTGTTCTGCAGTACTTC. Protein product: CASSLGDRDFVLQYF.

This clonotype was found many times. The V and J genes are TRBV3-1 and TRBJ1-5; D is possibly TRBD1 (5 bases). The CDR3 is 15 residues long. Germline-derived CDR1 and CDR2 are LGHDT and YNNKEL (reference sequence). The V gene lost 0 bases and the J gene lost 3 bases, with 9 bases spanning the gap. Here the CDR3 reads CASSQDRQNNQPQHF. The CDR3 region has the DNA TGTGCCAGCAGCCAAGATAGACAGAACAATCAGCCCCAGCATTTT.